This TCR beta chain was identified in a study of blood T cell repertoires in COVID-19. Whole-study context: From the United States, Italy and Spain came samples of acute and convalescent COVID-19.

The CDR3 covers 15 residues. J was trimmed by 6 bases and V by 6 bases; bases with no gene match: 10. Looked up from germline, CDR1 is SGHVS and CDR2 is FQNEAQ. This table comes from immunoSEQ multiplex PCR, and its TCRdb copy is limited to in-frame clones, with some not included. The table lists over 80,000 clones, 75% to 85% of them singletons. The clonotype comes from a woman in her 70s with acute or convalescent COVID-19. The sample taken for sequencing was peripheral blood. This chain joins TRBV7-8 and TRBJ1-5, with 8 bases fitting TRBD1. CDR3 sequence (DNA): TGTGCCAGCAGTTCCGGACAGGGTGAAAGTCAGCCCCAGCATTTT. This sequence encodes CASSSGQGESQPQHF.